This T cell receptor (beta chain) is drawn from a study of T cell changes during pregnancy in multiple sclerosis. Clones were sequenced by immunoSEQ multiplex PCR, and TCRdb holds only the in-frame ones, with some missing. The sample carries some 40,000 clones, roughly 94% recorded once. Here the sequenced sample was peripheral blood, taken in the third trimester of pregnancy. This TCR was sampled from a female donor with multiple sclerosis, enrolled in a pregnancy study.

The CDR3 protein is CASSPITGVNEQFF. CDR3 DNA sequence: TGTGCCAGCAGCCCCATAACAGGGGTCAATGAGCAGTTCTTC. The gene calls are TRBV14 and TRBJ2-1, with 7 nucleotides matching TRBD1. CDR3 length: 14 residues. V lost 4 bases and J lost 6; bases outside the gene matches: 6. Germline V gene lookup returns CDR1 SGHDN and CDR2 FVKESK.